The 2 T cell receptor beta chains below all came from one sample that was sequenced in a study of shared clonotypes between healthy human individuals. Clones were read by immunoSEQ multiplex PCR, and TCRdb kept only the in-frame ones, dropping some. The profile shows some 2,100,000 clones, almost 96% of them singletons. The sample comprised naive CD4+ T cells sorted from blood. As to subset: CD45RA+ positively selected. Every receptor here comes from a man younger than 30 in good health.

The chain uses TRBV5-1 and TRBJ2-3; 7 positions agree with TRBD1. This CDR3 has 15 residues. V shed 4 bases and J 2 bases; nucleotides not matched to a gene: 7. Germline V gene lookup returns CDR1 SGHRS and CDR2 YFSETQ. CDR3 protein: CASSIIQGNTDTQYF. The CDR3 DNA follows: TGCGCCAGCAGCATCATACAGGGGAACACAGATACGCAGTATTTT.

V gene TRBV4-1 combines with J gene TRBJ2-2, with D unresolved. V lost 1 base and J lost 8, with 8 bases in between. CDR1 and CDR2 (germline): MGHRA, YSYEKL. The length of the CDR3 is 13 residues. CDR3 bases: TGCGCCAGCAGCCAAGTCTTGGTTGGGGAGCTGTTTTTT. Its protein product is CASSQVLVGELFF.